The 6 T cell receptor beta chains below come from one sample, sequenced in a study of blood T cell repertoires in COVID-19 (dated by TCRdb to the early 2020s). Libraries were made using the immunoSEQ multiplex PCR assay. Not all clones reach the TCRdb copy of this immuneACCESS table, which keeps in-frame sequences only. Checked studies attribute under half of the gap to unresolved V genes and leave the rest unexplained. This sample has 300,000 or so clones in its table, and roughly 90% of those were observed once. The ten largest clones capture less than 3.5% of the sample. The material sequenced was peripheral blood. These receptors all come from a woman aged 30 to 39 with COVID-19, enrolled during active disease.

The chain has TRBV28 and TRBJ2-7; 9 positions agree with TRBD1. The CDR3 sequence is 14 residues long. V shed 6 bases and J 3 bases; nucleotides not matched to a gene: 6. Germline values: CDR1 MDHEN, CDR2 SYDVKM. CDR3 in amino acids: CASRMTGGRYEQYF. The CDR3, as DNA: TGTGCCAGCAGGATGACAGGGGGTCGCTACGAGCAGTACTTC. Looking up the rest from reference TRBV28 and TRBJ2-7 gives the full variable domain: DVKVTQSSRYLVKRTGEKVFLECVQDMDHENMFWYRQDPGLGLRLIYFSYDVKMKEKGDIPEGYSVSREKKERFSLILESASTNQTSMYLCASRMTGGRYEQYFGPGTRLTVT.

The chain has TRBV13 and TRBJ2-3; possible D gene TRBD1, 6 bases. Trimming shortened V by 5 bases and J by 0 bases, and 15 bases separated the two germline ends. Germline CDR1 PRHDT, CDR2 FYEKMQ (reference sequence). The CDR3 runs 16 residues. The CDR3 is CASSPGQFPSTDTQYF. The CDR3 bases are TGTGCCAGCAGCCCTGGACAGTTTCCTAGCACAGATACGCAGTATTTT.

The rearrangement links TRBV28 to TRBJ2-7; perhaps TRBD2 as D (5 bases). The CDR3 totals 15 residues. V was shortened by 5 bases and J by 0 bases, with 14 bases between the two germline ends. Germline values: CDR1 MDHEN, CDR2 SYDVKM. This chain's CDR3 is CASSPPLEASYEQYF. The CDR3 region has the DNA TGTGCCAGCAGTCCTCCCTTGGAGGCCTCCTACGAGCAGTACTTC.

The J gene is TRBJ1-1, the V gene TRBV19, with D possibly TRBD1 on 6 matching bases. V lost 4 bases and J lost 5, with 14 bases in between. The germline gives CDR1 LNHDA, CDR2 SQIVND (reference sequence). CDR3 length: 14 residues. The CDR3 is CASSSPGVWTEAFF. In DNA, the CDR3 is TGTGCCAGTAGTAGCCCAGGGGTTTGGACTGAAGCTTTCTTT.

The rearrangement links TRBV28 to TRBJ2-7; 8 bases align to TRBD1. V shed 7 bases and J 5 bases; nucleotides not matched to a gene: 10. CDR1 MDHEN and CDR2 SYDVKM come from the germline V gene. CDR3 length: 14 amino acids. In DNA form, the CDR3 reads TGTGCCAGCATTGCAGGGGGCAGAAACGACGAGCAGTACTTC. Translating it yields CASIAGGRNDEQYF.

The CDR3 here is CASSESLGYNEKLFF. CDR3 bases: TGTGCCAGCAGTGAATCTCTGGGCTATAATGAAAAACTGTTTTTT. The chain employs TRBV2 and TRBJ1-4; D not certain. The CDR3 covers 15 residues. V was cut by 2 bases and J by 4 bases, with 11 bases left in between. Germline-derived CDR1 and CDR2 are SNHLY and FYNNEI.